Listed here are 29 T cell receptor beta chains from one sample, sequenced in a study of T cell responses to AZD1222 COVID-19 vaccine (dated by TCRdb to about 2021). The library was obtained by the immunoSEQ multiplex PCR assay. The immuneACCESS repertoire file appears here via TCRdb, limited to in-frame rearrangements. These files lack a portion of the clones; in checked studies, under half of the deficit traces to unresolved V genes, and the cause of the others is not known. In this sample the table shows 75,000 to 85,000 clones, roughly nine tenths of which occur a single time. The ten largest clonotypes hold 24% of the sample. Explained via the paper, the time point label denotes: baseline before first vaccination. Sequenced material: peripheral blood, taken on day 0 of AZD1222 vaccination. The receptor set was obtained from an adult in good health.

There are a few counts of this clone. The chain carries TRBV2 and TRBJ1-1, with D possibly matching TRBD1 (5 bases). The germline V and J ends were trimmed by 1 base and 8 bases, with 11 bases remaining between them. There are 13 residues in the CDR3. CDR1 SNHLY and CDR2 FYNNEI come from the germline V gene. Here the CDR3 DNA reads TGTGCCAGCAGTGAAGGTTCCAGGGTCGAAGCTTTCTTT. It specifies CASSEGSRVEAFF.

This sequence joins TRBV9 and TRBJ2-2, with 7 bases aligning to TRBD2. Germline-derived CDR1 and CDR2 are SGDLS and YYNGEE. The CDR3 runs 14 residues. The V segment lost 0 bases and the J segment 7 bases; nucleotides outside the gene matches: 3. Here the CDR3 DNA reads TGTGCCAGCAGCGTAGGTCTAGCGGTCGGGGAGCTGTTTTTT. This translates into CASSVGLAVGELFF.

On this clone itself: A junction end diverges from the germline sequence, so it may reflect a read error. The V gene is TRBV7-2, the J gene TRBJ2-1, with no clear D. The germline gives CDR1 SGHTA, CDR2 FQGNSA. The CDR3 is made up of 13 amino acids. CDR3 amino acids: CASSFGSFNEQFF. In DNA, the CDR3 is TGTGCCAGCAGCTTCGGTTCCTTCAATGAGCAGTTCTTC.

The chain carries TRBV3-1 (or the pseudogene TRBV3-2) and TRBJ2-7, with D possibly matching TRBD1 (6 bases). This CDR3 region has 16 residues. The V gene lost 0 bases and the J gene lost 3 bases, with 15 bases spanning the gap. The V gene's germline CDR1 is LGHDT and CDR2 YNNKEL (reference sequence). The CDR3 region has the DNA TGTGCCAGCAGCCAAGATCCACCCAGGGGTGACTACGAGCAGTACTTC. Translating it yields CASSQDPPRGDYEQYF.

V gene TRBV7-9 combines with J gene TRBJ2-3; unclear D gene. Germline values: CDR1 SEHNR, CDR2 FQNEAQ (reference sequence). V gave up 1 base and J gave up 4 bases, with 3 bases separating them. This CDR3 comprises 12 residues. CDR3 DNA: TGTGCCAGCAGCTTAGGCGCAGATACGCAGTATTTT. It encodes CASSLGADTQYF.

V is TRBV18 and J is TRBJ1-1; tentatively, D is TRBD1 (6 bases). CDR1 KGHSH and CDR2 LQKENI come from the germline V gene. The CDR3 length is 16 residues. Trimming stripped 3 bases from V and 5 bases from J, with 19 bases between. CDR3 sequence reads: CASSPNGGAEGTEAFF. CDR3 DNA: TGTGCCAGCTCACCCAATGGGGGGGCGGAGGGGACTGAAGCTTTCTTT.

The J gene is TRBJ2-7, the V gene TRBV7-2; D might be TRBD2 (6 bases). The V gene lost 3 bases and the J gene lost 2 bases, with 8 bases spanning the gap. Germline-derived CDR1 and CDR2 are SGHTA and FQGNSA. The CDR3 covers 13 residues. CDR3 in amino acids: CASSLEGPYEQYF. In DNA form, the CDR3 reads TGTGCCAGCAGCTTGGAGGGACCCTACGAGCAGTACTTC.

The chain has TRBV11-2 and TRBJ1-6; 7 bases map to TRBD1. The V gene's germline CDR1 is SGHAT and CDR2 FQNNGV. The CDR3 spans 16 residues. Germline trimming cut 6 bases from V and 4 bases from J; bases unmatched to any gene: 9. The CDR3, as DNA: TGTGCCAGCAGTCTAACCGGGACAGATTATAATTCACCCCTCCACTTT. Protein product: CASSLTGTDYNSPLHF.

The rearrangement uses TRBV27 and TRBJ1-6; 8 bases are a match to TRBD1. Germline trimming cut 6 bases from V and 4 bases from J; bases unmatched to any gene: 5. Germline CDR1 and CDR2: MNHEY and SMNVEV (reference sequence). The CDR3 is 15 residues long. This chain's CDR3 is CASSPGTGYNSPLHF. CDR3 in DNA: TGTGCCAGCAGCCCCGGGACAGGATATAATTCACCCCTCCACTTT.

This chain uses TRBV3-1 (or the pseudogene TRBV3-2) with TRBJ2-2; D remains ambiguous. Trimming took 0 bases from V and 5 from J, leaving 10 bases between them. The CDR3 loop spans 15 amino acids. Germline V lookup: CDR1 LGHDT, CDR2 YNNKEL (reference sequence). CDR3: CASSQDFAETGELFF. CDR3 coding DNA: TGTGCCAGCAGCCAAGATTTTGCGGAGACCGGGGAGCTGTTTTTT.

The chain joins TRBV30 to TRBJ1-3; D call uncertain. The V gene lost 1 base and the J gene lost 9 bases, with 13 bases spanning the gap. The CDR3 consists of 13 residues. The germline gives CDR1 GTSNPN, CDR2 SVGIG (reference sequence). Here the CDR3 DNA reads TGTGCCTGGAGTGGAGGGTCAGGTGGCACCATATATTTT. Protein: CAWSGGSGGTIYF.

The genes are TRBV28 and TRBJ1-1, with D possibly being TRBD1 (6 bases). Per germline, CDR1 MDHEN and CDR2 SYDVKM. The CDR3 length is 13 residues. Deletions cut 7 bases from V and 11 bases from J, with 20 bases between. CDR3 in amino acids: CASTMTLQGRAFF. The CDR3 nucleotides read TGTGCCAGCACCATGACTTTACAGGGAAGGGCTTTCTTT. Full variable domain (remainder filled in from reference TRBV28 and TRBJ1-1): DVKVTQSSRYLVKRTGEKVFLECVQDMDHENMFWYRQDPGLGLRLIYFSYDVKMKEKGDIPEGYSVSREKKERFSLILESASTNQTSMYLCASTMTLQGRAFFGQGTRLTVV.

CDR3 DNA sequence: TGCGCCAGCAGCCAAGGGAGTACGCAGTATTTT. Translation: CASSQGSTQYF. V is TRBV4-3 and J is TRBJ2-3; no firm D call. The CDR3 loop spans 11 amino acids. Trimming took 1 base from V and 8 from J, leaving 4 bases between them. The germline CDR1 and CDR2 sequences are LGHNA and YSLEER.

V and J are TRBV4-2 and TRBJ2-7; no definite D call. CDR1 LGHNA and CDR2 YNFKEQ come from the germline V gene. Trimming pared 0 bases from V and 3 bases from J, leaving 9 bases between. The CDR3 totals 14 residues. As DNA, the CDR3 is TGTGCCAGCAGCCAAGAAAGGATATTCTACGAGCAGTACTTC. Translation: CASSQERIFYEQYF.

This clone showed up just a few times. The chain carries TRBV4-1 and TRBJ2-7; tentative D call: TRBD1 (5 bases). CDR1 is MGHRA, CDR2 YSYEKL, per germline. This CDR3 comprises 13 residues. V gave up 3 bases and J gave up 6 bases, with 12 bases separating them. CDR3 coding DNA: TGCGCCAGCAGCCATCTGGGGCCGAGCGAGCAGTACTTC. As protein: CASSHLGPSEQYF.

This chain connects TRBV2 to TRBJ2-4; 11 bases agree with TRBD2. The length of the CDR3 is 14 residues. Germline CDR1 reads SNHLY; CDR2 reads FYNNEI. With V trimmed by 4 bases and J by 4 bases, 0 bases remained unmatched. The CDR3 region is CASSGLAGKNIQYF. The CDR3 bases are TGTGCCAGCAGTGGACTAGCGGGAAAAAACATTCAGTACTTC. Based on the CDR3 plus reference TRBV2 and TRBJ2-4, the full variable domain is EPEVTQTPSHQVTQMGQEVILRCVPISNHLYFYWYRQILGQKVEFLVSFYNNEISEKSEIFDDQFSVERPDGSNFTLKIRSTKLEDSAMYFCASSGLAGKNIQYFGAGTRLSVL.

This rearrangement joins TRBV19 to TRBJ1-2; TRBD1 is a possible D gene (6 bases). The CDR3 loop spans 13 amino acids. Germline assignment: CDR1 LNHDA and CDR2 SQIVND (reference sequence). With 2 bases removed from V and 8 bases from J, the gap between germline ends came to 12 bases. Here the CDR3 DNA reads TGTGCCAGTAGTATATCCCTGACAGGCGGCTACACCTTC. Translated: CASSISLTGGYTF.

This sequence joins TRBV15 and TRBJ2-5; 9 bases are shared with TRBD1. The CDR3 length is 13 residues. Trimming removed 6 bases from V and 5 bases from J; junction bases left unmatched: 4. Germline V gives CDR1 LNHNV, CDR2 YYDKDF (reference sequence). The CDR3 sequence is CATRGTGYETQYF. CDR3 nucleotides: TGTGCCACCAGAGGGACAGGGTACGAGACCCAGTACTTC.

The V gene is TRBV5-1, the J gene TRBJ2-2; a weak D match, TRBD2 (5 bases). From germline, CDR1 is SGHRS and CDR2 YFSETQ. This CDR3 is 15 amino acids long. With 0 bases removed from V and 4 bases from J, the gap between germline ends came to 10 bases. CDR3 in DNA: TGCGCCAGCAGCTTGGACGAGGGAAGCACCGGGGAGCTGTTTTTT. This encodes CASSLDEGSTGELFF.

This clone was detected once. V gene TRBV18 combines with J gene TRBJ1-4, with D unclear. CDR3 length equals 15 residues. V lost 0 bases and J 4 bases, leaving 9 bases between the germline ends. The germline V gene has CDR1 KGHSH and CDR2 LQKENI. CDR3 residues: CASSPPETSNEKLFF. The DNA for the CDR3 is TGTGCCAGCTCACCACCCGAGACAAGTAATGAAAAACTGTTTTTT.

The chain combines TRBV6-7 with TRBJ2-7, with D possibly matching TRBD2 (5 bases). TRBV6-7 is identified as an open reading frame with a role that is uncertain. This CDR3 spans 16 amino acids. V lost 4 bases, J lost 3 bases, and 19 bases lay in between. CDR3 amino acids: CASSFRHGHRGYEQYF. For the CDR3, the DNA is TGTGCCAGCAGTTTCCGACACGGCCACCGGGGCTACGAGCAGTACTTC.

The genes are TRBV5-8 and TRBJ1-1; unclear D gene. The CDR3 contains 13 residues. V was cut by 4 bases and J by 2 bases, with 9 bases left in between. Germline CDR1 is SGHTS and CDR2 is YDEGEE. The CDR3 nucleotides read TGTGCCAGCAGCCGCCTAGGAAACACTGAAGCTTTCTTT. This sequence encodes CASSRLGNTEAFF.

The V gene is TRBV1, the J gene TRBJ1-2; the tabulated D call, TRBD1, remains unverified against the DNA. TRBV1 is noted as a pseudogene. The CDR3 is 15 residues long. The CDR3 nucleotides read TGCACCAGCAGCCAAGAGGGGCAGGGTGTGTCTGGCTACACCTTC. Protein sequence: CTSSQEGQGVSGYTF.

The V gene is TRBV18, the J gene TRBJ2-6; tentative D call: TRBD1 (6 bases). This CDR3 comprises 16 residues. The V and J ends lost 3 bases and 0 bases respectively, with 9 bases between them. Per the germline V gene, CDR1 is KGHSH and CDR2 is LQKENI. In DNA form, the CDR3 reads TGTGCCAGCTCACCGACAGGTGGCTCTGGGGCCAACGTCCTGACTTTC. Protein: CASSPTGGSGANVLTF.

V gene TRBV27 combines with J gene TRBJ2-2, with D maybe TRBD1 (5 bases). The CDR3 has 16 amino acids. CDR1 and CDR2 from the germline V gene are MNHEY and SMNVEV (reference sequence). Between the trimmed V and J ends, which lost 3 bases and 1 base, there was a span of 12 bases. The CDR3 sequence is CASSFGAAENTGELFF. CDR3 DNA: TGTGCCAGCAGTTTTGGGGCAGCAGAGAACACCGGGGAGCTGTTTTTT.

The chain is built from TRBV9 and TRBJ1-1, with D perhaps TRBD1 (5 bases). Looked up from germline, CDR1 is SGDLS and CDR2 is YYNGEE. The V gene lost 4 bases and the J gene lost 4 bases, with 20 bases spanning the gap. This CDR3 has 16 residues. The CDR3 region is CASSPGWGGTGTEAFF. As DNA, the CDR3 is TGTGCCAGCAGCCCAGGCTGGGGGGGAACGGGCACTGAAGCTTTCTTT.

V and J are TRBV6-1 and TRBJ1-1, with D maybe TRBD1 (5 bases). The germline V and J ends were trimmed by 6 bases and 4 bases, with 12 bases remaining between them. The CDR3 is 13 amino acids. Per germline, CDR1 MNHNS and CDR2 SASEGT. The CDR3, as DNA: TGTGCCAGCAGAAATGGGGGGGGCACTGAAGCTTTCTTT. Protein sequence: CASRNGGGTEAFF.

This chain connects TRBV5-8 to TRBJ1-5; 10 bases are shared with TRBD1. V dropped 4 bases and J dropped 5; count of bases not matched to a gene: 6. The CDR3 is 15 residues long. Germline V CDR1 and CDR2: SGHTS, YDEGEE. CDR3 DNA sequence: TGTGCCAGCAGCCCTCGGGGACAGGGGTATCAGCCCCAGCATTTT. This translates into CASSPRGQGYQPQHF. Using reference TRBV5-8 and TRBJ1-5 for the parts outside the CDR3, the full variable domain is EAGVTQSPTHLIKTRGQQATLRCSPISGHTSVYWYQQALGLGLQFLLWYDEGEERNRGNFPPRFSGRQFPNYSSELNVNALELEDSALYLCASSPRGQGYQPQHFGDGTRLSIL.

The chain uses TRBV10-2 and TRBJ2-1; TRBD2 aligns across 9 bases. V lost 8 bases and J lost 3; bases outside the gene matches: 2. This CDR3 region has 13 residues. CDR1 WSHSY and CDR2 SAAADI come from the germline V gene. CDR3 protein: CASGGRGYNEQFF. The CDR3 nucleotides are TGCGCCAGCGGCGGGAGGGGCTACAATGAGCAGTTCTTC.